This T cell receptor beta chain emerged from a study of blood T cell repertoires in COVID-19. Per the germline V gene, CDR1 is SGHNT and CDR2 is YENEEA. The trim removed 5 bases at V and 5 bases at J, leaving 9 bases unmatched. The CDR3 consists of 15 residues. The repertoire was sequenced with immunoSEQ multiplex PCR; TCRdb's copy has only in-frame clones and lacks some. The top ten clones hold 8.8% of a sample with about 50,000 clones, around 80% of them seen once. The sequenced sample consisted of peripheral blood. The TCR was taken from a man aged 55 to 70 with acute or convalescent COVID-19. The chain recombines TRBV11-3 with TRBJ2-3; 8 bases are shared with TRBD2. CDR3 coding DNA: TGTGCCAGCAGCCCTAGCGCGGGGGGATTAGATACGCAGTATTTT. Encoded protein: CASSPSAGGLDTQYF.